This T cell receptor (beta chain) was captured in a study of shared clonotypes between healthy human individuals. Germline V lookup: CDR1 SNHLY, CDR2 FYNNEI. The CDR3 is 15 amino acids. Between the trimmed V and J ends, which lost 3 bases and 0 bases, there was a span of 6 bases. TCRdb keeps only in-frame clones here, not all; method: immunoSEQ multiplex PCR. The table records about 1.5 million clones, about 98% of them present only once. CD4+ cells yielded CD45RA+ naive and CD45RA-negative memory subsets. The chain joins TRBV2 to TRBJ2-6; D uncertain. This clonotype was sampled from a man younger than 40 in good health. The material sequenced was naive CD4+ T cells sorted from blood. Subset described: CD45RA+ positively selected. Here the CDR3 reads CASSDGFSGANVLTF. The CDR3 coding sequence is TGTGCCAGCAGTGATGGGTTCTCTGGGGCCAACGTCCTGACTTTC.